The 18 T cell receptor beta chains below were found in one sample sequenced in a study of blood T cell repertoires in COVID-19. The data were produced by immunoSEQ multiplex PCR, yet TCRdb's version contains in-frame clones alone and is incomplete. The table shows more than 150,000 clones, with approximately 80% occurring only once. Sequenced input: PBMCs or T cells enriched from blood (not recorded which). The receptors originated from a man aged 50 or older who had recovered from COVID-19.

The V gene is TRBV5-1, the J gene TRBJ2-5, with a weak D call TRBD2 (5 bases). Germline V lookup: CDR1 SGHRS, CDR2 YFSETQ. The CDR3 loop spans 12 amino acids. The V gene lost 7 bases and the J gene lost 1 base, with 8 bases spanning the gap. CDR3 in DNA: TGCGCCAGCGGACTTATCCAAGAGACCCAGTACTTC. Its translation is CASGLIQETQYF. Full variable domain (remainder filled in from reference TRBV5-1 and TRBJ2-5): KAGVTQTPRYLIKTRGQQVTLSCSPISGHRSVSWYQQTPGQGLQFLFEYFSETQRNKGNFPGRFSGRQFSNSRSEMNVSTLELGDSALYLCASGLIQETQYFGPGTRLLVL.

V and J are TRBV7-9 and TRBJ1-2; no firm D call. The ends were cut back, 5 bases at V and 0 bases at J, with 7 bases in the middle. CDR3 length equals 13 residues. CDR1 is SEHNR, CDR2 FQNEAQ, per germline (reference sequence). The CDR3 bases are TGTGCCAGCAGCCCAGGTTCTAACTATGGCTACACCTTC. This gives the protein CASSPGSNYGYTF.

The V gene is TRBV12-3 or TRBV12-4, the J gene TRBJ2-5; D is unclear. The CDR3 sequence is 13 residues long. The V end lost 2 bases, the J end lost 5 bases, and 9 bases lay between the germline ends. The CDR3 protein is CASSLTSWETQYF. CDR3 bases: TGTGCCAGCAGTTTAACATCTTGGGAGACCCAGTACTTC.

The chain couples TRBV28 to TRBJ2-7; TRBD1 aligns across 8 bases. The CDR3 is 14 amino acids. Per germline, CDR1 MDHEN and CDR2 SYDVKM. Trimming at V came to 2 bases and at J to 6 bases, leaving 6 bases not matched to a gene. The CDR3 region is CASSLETGVGEQYF. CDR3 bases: TGTGCCAGCAGTTTAGAGACAGGGGTTGGCGAGCAGTACTTC. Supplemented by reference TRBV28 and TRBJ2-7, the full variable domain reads DVKVTQSSRYLVKRTGEKVFLECVQDMDHENMFWYRQDPGLGLRLIYFSYDVKMKEKGDIPEGYSVSREKKERFSLILESASTNQTSMYLCASSLETGVGEQYFGPGTRLTVT.

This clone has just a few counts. CDR3 sequence: CATSAPGTSGNNEQFF. As DNA, the CDR3 is TGTGCCACCAGTGCCCCCGGGACTAGCGGAAACAATGAGCAGTTCTTC. The chain couples TRBV24-1 to TRBJ2-1; the match to TRBD2 covers 11 bases. The CDR3 consists of 16 residues. V was pared by 5 bases and J by 5 bases, with 7 bases of the junction left unmatched. Germline assignment: CDR1 KGHDR and CDR2 SFDVKD.

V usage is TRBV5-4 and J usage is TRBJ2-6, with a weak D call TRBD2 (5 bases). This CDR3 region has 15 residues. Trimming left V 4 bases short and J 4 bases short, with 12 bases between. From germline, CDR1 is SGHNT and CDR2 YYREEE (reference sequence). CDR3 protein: CASSLLVSGANVLTF. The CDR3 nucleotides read TGTGCCAGCAGCCTACTAGTCTCGGGGGCCAACGTCCTGACTTTC.

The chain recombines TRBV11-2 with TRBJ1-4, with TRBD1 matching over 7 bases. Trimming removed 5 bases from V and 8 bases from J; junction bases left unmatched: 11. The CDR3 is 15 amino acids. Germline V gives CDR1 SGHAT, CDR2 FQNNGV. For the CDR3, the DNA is TGTGCCAGCAGCCCCAGGACAGGACAAGGGGAAAAACTGTTTTTT. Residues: CASSPRTGQGEKLFF.

The CDR3 loop reads CASSSRTSGVVLYEQYF. The CDR3 region has the DNA TGTGCCAGCAGCTCCCGGACTAGCGGAGTAGTTCTTTACGAGCAGTACTTC. This chain uses TRBV5-4 with TRBJ2-7; TRBD2 matches at 10 bases. The CDR3 spans 17 residues. Germline V CDR1 and CDR2: SGHNT, YYREEE (reference sequence). V shed 3 bases and J 4 bases; nucleotides not matched to a gene: 13.

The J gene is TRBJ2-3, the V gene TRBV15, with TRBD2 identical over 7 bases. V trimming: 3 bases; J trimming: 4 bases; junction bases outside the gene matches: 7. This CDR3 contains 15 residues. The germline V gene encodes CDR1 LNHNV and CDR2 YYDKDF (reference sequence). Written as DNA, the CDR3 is TGTGCCACCAGCAGTCGTGCGGGGGTTTCAGATACGCAGTATTTT. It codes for CATSSRAGVSDTQYF.

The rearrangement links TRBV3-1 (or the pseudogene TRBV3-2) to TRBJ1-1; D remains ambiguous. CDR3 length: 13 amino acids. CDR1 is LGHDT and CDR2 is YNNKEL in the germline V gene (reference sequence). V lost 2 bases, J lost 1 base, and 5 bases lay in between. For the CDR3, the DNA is TGTGCCAGCAGCCAAAGCGAGAACACTGAAGCTTTCTTT. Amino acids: CASSQSENTEAFF.

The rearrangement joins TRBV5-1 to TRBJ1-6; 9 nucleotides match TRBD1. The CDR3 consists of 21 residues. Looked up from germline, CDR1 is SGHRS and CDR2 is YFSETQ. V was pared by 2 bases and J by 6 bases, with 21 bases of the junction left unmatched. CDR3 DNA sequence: TGCGCCAGCAGCTTCAACTCTCCGGGACAGGGTGTCAACCGCCTTAATTCACCCCTCCACTTT. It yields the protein CASSFNSPGQGVNRLNSPLHF.

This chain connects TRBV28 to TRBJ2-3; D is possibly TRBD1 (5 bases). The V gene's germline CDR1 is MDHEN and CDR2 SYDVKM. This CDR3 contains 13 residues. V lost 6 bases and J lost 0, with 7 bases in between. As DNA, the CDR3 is TGTGCCAGCAGGACAGCTAGCACAGATACGCAGTATTTT. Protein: CASRTASTDTQYF.

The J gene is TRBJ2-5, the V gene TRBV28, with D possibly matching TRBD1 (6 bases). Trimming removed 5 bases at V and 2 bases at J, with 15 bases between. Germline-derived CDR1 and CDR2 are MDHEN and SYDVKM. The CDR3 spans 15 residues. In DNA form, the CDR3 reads TGTGCCAGCAGTGACAGACAGGCTCTTCAAGAGACCCAGTACTTC. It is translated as CASSDRQALQETQYF. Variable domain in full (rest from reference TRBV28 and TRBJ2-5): DVKVTQSSRYLVKRTGEKVFLECVQDMDHENMFWYRQDPGLGLRLIYFSYDVKMKEKGDIPEGYSVSREKKERFSLILESASTNQTSMYLCASSDRQALQETQYFGPGTRLLVL.

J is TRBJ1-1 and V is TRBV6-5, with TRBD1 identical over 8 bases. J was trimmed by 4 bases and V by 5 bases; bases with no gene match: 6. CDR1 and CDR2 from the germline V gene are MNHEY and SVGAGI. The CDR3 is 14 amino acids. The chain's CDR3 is CASSRTGSITEAFF. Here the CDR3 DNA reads TGTGCCAGCAGTAGGACAGGGTCTATCACTGAAGCTTTCTTT.

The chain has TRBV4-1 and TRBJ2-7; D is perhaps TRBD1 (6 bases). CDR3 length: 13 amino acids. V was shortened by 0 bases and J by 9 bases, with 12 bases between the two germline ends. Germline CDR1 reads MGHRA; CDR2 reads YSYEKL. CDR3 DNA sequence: TGCGCCAGCAGCCAAGAAGGGGGACGCAGGCAGTACTTC. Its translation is CASSQEGGRRQYF.

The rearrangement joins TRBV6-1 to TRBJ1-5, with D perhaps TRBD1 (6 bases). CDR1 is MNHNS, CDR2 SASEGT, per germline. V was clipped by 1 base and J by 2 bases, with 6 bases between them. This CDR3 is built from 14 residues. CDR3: CASSEGTGNQPQHF. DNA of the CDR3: TGTGCCAGCAGTGAAGGGACAGGCAATCAGCCCCAGCATTTT.

The CDR3 sequence is CASSWTGGRETQYF. The CDR3 bases are TGTGCCAGCAGTTGGACAGGGGGCAGGGAGACCCAGTACTTC. This chain joins TRBV6-6 and TRBJ2-5; 11 bases match TRBD1. Losses at the gene ends were 4 bases for V and 5 bases for J; bases not matched to a gene: 3. The CDR3 has 14 amino acids. Per germline, CDR1 MNHNY and CDR2 SVGAGI (reference sequence).

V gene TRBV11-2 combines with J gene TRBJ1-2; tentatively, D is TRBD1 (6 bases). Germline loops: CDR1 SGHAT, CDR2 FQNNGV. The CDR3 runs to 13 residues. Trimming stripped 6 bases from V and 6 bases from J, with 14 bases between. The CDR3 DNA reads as TGTGCCAGCAGGACTACTACAGGGAATGGCTACACCTTC. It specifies CASRTTTGNGYTF.